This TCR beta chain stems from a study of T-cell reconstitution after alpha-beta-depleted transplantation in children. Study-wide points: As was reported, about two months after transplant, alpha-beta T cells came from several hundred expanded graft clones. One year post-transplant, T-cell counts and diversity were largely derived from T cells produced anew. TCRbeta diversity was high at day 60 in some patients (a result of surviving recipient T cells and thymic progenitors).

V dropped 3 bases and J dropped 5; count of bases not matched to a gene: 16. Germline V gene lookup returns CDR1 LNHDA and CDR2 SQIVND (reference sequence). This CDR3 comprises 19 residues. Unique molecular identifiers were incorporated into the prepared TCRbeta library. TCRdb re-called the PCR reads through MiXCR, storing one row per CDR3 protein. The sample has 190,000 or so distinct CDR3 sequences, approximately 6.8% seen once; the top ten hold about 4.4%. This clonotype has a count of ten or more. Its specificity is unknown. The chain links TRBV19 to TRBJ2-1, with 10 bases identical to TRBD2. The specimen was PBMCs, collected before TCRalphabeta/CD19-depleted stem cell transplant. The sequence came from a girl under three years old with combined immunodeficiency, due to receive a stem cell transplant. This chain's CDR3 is CASSILIAGGAYTNNEQFF. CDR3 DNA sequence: TGTGCCAGTAGTATTCTGATAGCGGGGGGCGCCTATACAAACAATGAGCAGTTCTTC.